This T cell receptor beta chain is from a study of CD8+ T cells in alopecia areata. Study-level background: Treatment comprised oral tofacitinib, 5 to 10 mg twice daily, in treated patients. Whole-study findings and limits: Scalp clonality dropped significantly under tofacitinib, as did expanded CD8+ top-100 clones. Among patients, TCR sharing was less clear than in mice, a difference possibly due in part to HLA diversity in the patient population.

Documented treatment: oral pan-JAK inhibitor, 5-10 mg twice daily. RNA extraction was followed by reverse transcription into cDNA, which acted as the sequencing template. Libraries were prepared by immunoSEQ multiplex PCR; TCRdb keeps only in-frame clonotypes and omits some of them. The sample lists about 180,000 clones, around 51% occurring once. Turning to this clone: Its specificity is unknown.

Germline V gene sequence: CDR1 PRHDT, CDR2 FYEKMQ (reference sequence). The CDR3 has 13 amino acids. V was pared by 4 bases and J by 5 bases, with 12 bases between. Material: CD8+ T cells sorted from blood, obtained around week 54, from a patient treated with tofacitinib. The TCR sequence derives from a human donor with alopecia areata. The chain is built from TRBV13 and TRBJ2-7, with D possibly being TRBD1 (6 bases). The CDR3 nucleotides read TGTGCCAGCAGCTATGAGGGGGTGAACGAGCAGTACTTC. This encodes CASSYEGVNEQYF.